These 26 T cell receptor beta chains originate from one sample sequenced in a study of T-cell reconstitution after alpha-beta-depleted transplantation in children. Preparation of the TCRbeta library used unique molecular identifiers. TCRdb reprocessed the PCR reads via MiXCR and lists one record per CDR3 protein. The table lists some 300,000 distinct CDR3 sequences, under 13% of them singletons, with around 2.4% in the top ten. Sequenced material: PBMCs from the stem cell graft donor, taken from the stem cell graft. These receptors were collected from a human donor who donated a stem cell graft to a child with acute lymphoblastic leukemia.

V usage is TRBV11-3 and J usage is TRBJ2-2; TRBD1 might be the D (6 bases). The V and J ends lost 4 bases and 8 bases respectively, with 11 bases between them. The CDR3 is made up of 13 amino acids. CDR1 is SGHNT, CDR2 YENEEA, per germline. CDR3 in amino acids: CASSSGVSGELFF. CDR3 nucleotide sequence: TGTGCCAGCAGCTCAGGGGTTTCTGGGGAGCTGTTTTTT.

CDR3 sequence: CASSFARPYEQYF. CDR3 DNA: TGTGCCAGCAGTTTTGCCAGACCCTACGAGCAGTACTTC. V usage is TRBV12-3 or TRBV12-4 and J usage is TRBJ2-7, with D hard to call. Deletions cut 3 bases from V and 2 bases from J, with 8 bases between. The CDR3 sequence is 13 residues long.

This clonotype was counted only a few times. CDR3 sequence: CSVVIMPAGPQHF. In DNA, the CDR3 is TGCAGCGTTGTCATAATGCCGGCCGGGCCCCAGCATTTT. The V and J genes are TRBV29-1 and TRBJ1-5, with no clear D. Germline loops: CDR1 SQVTM, CDR2 ANQGSEA. The CDR3 runs to 13 residues. Between the trimmed V and J ends, which lost 4 bases and 9 bases, there was a span of 16 bases.

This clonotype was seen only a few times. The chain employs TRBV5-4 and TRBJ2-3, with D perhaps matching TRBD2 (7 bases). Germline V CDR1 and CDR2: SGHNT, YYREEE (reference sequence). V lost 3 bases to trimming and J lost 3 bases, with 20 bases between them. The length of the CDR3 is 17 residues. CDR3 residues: CASSSTGGGEGTDTQYF. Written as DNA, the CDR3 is TGTGCCAGCAGCTCCACTGGGGGGGGCGAAGGAACAGATACGCAGTATTTT.

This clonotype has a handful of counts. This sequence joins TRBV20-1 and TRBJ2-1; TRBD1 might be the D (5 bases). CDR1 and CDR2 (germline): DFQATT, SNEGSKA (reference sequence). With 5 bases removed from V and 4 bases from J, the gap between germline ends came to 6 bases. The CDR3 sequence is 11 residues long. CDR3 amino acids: CSARTYNEQFF. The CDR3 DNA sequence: TGCAGTGCTCGGACATACAATGAGCAGTTCTTC.

The CDR3 DNA reads as TGTGCCACCAGCTTTTCTCCCGGACAGTGGAACTATGGCTACACCTTC. Translation: CATSFSPGQWNYGYTF. The J gene is TRBJ1-2, the V gene TRBV15, with D perhaps matching TRBD1 (6 bases). The V gene lost 5 bases and the J gene lost 2 bases, with 18 bases spanning the gap. CDR3 length equals 16 residues. Per germline, CDR1 LNHNV and CDR2 YYDKDF (reference sequence).

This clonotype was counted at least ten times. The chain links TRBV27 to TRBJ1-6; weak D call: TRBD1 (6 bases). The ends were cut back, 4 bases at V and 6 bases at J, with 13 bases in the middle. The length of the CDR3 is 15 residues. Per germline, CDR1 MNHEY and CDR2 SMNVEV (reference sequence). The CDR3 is CASSSGHGLNSPLHF. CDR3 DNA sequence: TGTGCCAGCAGTTCGGGACACGGACTTAATTCACCCCTCCACTTT.

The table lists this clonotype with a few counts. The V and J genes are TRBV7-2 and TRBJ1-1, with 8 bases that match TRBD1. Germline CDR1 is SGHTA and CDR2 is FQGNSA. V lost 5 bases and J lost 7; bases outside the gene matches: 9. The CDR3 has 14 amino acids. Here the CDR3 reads CASSPGTGRSEAFF. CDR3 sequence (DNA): TGTGCCAGCAGCCCTGGGACAGGACGAAGTGAAGCTTTCTTT.

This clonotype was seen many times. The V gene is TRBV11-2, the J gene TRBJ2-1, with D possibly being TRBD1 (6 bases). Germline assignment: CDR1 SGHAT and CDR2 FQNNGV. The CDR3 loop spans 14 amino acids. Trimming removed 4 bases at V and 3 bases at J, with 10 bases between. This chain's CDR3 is CASSSTRGYNEQFF. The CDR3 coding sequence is TGTGCCAGCAGCTCCACCAGGGGCTACAATGAGCAGTTCTTC.

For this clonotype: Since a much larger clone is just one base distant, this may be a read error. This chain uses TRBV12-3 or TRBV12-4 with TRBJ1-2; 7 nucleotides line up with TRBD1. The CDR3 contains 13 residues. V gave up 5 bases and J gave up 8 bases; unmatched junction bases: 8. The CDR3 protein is CASSLRQGRGYTF. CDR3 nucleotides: TGTGCCAGCAGTCTCCGACAGGGTCGAGGCTACACCTTC.

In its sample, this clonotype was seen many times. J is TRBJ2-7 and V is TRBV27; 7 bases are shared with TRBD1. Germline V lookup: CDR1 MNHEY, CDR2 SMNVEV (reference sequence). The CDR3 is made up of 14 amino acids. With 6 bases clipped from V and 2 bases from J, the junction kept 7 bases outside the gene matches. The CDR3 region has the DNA TGTGCCAGCAGCCTAATAGGGACAGCCTACGAGCAGTACTTC. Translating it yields CASSLIGTAYEQYF.

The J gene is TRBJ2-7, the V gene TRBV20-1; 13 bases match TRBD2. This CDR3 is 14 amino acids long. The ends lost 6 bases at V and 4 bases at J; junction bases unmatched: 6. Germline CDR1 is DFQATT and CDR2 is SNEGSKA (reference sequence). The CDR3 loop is CSAGLAGLKYEQYF. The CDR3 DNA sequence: TGCAGTGCGGGACTAGCGGGATTAAAGTACGAGCAGTACTTC.

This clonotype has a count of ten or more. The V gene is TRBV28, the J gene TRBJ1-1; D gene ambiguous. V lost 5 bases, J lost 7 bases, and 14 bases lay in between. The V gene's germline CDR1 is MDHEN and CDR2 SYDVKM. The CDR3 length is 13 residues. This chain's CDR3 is CASSSSAGGEAFF. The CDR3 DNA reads TGTGCCAGCAGTAGCTCCGCGGGAGGTGAAGCTTTCTTT.

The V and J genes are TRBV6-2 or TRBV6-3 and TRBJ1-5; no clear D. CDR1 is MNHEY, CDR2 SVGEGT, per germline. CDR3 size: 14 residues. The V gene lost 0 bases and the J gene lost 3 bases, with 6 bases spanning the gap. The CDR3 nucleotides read TGTGCCAGCAGTTACTCAGGGTTCAATCAGCCCCAGCATTTT. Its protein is CASSYSGFNQPQHF.

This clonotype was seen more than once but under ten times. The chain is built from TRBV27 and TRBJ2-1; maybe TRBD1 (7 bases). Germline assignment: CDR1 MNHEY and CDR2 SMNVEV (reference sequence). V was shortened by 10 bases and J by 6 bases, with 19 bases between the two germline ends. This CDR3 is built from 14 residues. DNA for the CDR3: TGTGCCACGTCGGGCAGGGGGGTCGCCAATGAGCAGTTCTTC. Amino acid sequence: CATSGRGVANEQFF.

CDR3 DNA sequence: TGTGCCAGCAGCTTGTCCGAAGCCAAAAACATTCAGTACTTC. Translation gives CASSLSEAKNIQYF. This chain connects TRBV5-4 to TRBJ2-4, with D unresolved. Germline-derived CDR1 and CDR2 are SGHNT and YYREEE (reference sequence). The CDR3 loop spans 14 amino acids. The V gene lost 1 base and the J gene lost 0 bases, with 5 bases spanning the gap. Supplemented by reference TRBV5-4 and TRBJ2-4, the full variable domain reads ETGVTQSPTHLIKTRGQQVTLRCSSQSGHNTVSWYQQALGQGPQFIFQYYREEENGRGNFPPRFSGLQFPNYSSELNVNALELDDSALYLCASSLSEAKNIQYFGAGTRLSVL.

CDR3 amino acids: CASSFDGFTEAFF. For the CDR3, the DNA is TGTGCCAGCAGTTTTGACGGGTTCACTGAAGCTTTCTTT. The chain has TRBV28 and TRBJ1-1; no definite D call. The CDR3 is 13 amino acids. V was clipped by 3 bases and J by 4 bases, with 9 bases between them. Germline V gene sequence: CDR1 MDHEN, CDR2 SYDVKM.

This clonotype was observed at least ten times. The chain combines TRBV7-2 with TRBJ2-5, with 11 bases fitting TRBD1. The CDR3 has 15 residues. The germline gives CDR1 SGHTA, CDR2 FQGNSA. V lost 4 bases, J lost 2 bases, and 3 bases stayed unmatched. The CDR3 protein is CASSSGTGGQETQYF. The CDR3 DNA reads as TGTGCCAGCAGCTCAGGGACAGGGGGACAAGAGACCCAGTACTTC.

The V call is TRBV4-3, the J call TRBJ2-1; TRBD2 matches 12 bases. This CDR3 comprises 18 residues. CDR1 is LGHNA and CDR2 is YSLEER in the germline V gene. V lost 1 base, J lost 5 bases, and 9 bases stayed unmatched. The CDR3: CASSQVRASGRAHNEQFF. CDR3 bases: TGCGCCAGCAGCCAAGTCAGGGCTAGCGGGAGGGCTCACAATGAGCAGTTCTTC.

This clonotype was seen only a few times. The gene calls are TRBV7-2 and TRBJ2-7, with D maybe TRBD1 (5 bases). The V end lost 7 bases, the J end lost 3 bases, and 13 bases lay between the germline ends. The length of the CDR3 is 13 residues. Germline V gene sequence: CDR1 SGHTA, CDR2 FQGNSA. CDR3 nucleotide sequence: TGTGCCAGCACTTCGACAGAAAACTACGAGCAGTACTTC. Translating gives CASTSTENYEQYF.

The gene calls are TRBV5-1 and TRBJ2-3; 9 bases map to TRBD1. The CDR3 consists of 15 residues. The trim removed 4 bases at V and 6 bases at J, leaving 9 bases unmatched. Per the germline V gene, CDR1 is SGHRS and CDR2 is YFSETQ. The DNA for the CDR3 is TGCGCCAGCAGCCGGGCCGGACAGGGGACGGATACGCAGTATTTT. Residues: CASSRAGQGTDTQYF.

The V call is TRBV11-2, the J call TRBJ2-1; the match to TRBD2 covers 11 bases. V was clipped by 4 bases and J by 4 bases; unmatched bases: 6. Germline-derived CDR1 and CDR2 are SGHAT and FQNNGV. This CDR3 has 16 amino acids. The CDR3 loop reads CASSSILAGVYNEQFF. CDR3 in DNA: TGTGCCAGCAGCTCTATACTAGCGGGAGTGTACAATGAGCAGTTCTTC.

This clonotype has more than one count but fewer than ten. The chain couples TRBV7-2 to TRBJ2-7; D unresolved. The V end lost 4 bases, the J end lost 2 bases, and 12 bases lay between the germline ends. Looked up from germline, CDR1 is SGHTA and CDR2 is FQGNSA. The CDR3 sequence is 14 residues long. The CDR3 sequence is CASSSYVGAYEQYF. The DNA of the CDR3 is TGTGCCAGCAGCTCCTACGTAGGAGCCTACGAGCAGTACTTC.

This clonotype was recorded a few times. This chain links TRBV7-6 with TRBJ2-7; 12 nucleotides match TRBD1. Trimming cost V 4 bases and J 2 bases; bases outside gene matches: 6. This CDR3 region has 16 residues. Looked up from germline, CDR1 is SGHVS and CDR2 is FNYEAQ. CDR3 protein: CASSWGTGGTTYEQYF. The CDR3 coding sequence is TGTGCCAGCAGCTGGGGGACAGGGGGCACAACCTACGAGCAGTACTTC. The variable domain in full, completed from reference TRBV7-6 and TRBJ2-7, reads GAGVSQSPRYKVTKRGQDVALRCDPISGHVSLYWYRQALGQGPEFLTYFNYEAQQDKSGLPNDRFSAERPEGSISTLTIQRTEQRDSAMYRCASSWGTGGTTYEQYFGPGTRLTVT.

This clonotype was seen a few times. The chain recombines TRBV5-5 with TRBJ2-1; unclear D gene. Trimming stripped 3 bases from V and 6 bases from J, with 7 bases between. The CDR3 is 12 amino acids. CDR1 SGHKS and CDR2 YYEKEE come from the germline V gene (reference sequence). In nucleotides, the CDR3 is TGTGCCAGCAGCTGGCCTCCCAATGAGCAGTTCTTC. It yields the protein CASSWPPNEQFF.

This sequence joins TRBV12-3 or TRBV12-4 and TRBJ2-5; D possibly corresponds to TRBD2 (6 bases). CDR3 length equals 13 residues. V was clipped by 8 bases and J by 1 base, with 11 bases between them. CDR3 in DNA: TGTGCCAGCGGAGGGCAGGGCCAAGAGACCCAGTACTTC. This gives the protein CASGGQGQETQYF.